The 29 T cell receptor beta chains reported below all come from one sample, sequenced in a study of cytomegalovirus exposure and HLA in healthy donors. PCR amplification relied on 60 Vbeta primers (plus 13 Jbeta primers). TCRdb's table, derived via immunoSEQ multiplex PCR, lists solely in-frame clones and lacks some. The sample holds some 150,000 clones; 71% are singletons and the top ten take 2.8%. Sequencing input: PBMCs. The receptor set was obtained from a woman aged 30 to 39 in good health and CMV-seronegative.

The chain recombines TRBV7-2 with TRBJ2-5; 9 bases match TRBD1. Germline values: CDR1 SGHTA, CDR2 FQGNSA. The CDR3 spans 14 residues. V trimming: 5 bases; J trimming: 3 bases; junction bases outside the gene matches: 4. The CDR3 spells CASSLGTGKETQYF. As DNA, the CDR3 is TGTGCCAGCAGCCTTGGGACAGGGAAAGAGACCCAGTACTTC.

The J gene is TRBJ2-3, the V gene TRBV7-2; TRBD2 might be the D (6 bases). Trimming pared 2 bases from V and 4 bases from J, leaving 10 bases between. The CDR3 totals 14 residues. Germline values: CDR1 SGHTA, CDR2 FQGNSA. CDR3 residues: CASSLPGASDTQYF. The DNA for the CDR3 is TGTGCCAGCAGCTTACCGGGAGCCTCAGATACGCAGTATTTT.

The rearrangement uses TRBV25-1 and TRBJ2-1, with 7 nucleotides matching TRBD1. The length of the CDR3 is 15 residues. Looked up from germline, CDR1 is MGHDK and CDR2 is SYGVNS. V shed 2 bases, J shed 6 bases, and the junction held 7 bases outside the gene matches. CDR3 bases: TGTGCCAGCAGTGAACGACAGGGAATTGGCAATGAGCAGTTCTTC. It specifies CASSERQGIGNEQFF.

This rearrangement joins TRBV7-2 to TRBJ2-7; TRBD2 might be the D (6 bases). The V end was cut by 2 bases, the J end by 0 bases, with 11 bases between. Germline V gene data show CDR1 as SGHTA and CDR2 as FQGNSA. CDR3 length equals 15 residues. The CDR3 protein is CASSLSAGYSYEQYF. The DNA for the CDR3 is TGTGCCAGCAGCTTATCGGCGGGATACTCCTACGAGCAGTACTTC.

This clone came up a few times. This chain joins TRBV5-1 and TRBJ2-1; 7 bases align to TRBD2. The junction had 2 bases not matched to a gene; V was cut back by 1 base and J by 4 bases. Germline V gene lookup returns CDR1 SGHRS and CDR2 YFSETQ. The CDR3 covers 14 residues. CDR3 DNA sequence: TGCGCCAGCAGCTTGCGGGACTATTACAATGAGCAGTTCTTC. Translated, it gives CASSLRDYYNEQFF.

DNA for the CDR3: TGTGCCAGCAGTGACGCCAGAATGAACACTGAAGCTTTCTTT. Protein product: CASSDARMNTEAFF. The chain links TRBV2 to TRBJ1-1, with no clear D. Trimming took off 3 bases at V and 0 bases at J, with 8 bases between the two ends. The CDR3 runs to 14 residues. CDR1 and CDR2 (germline): SNHLY, FYNNEI.

The rearrangement joins TRBV6-1 to TRBJ1-6; a possible D gene is TRBD1 (5 bases). Germline assignment: CDR1 MNHNS and CDR2 SASEGT. The V gene lost 5 bases and the J gene lost 9 bases, with 14 bases spanning the gap. This CDR3 is built from 14 residues. DNA of the CDR3: TGTGCCAGCAGTCCGCCGGGGGGGAGTTCACCCCTCCACTTT. This sequence encodes CASSPPGGSSPLHF.

The chain has TRBV5-1 and TRBJ1-1; D not certain. CDR3 length equals 14 residues. The V end was cut by 1 base, the J end by 3 bases, with 10 bases between. The germline gives CDR1 SGHRS, CDR2 YFSETQ. CDR3 loop: CASSLRAEYTEAFF. CDR3 bases: TGCGCCAGCAGCTTGCGAGCGGAATACACTGAAGCTTTCTTT.

The CDR3 DNA is TGTGCCAGCAGTGGAGGCGGGAGGATTCCCTACGAGCAGTACTTC. Translating it yields CASSGGGRIPYEQYF. This chain connects TRBV2 to TRBJ2-7, with TRBD2 matching 8 bases. This CDR3 is built from 15 residues. Germline CDR1 reads SNHLY; CDR2 reads FYNNEI. V trimming: 4 bases; J trimming: 2 bases; junction bases outside the gene matches: 7. The full variable domain, rest sourced from reference TRBV2 and TRBJ2-7, is EPEVTQTPSHQVTQMGQEVILRCVPISNHLYFYWYRQILGQKVEFLVSFYNNEISEKSEIFDDQFSVERPDGSNFTLKIRSTKLEDSAMYFCASSGGGRIPYEQYFGPGTRLTVT.

The V and J genes are TRBV5-4 and TRBJ2-1; D is unclear. V was clipped by 0 bases and J by 1 base, with 8 bases between them. Germline CDR1 SGHNT, CDR2 YYREEE (reference sequence). This CDR3 contains 15 residues. The CDR3 loop reads CASSLGGNSYNEQFF. In DNA form, the CDR3 reads TGTGCCAGCAGCTTGGGAGGTAATTCCTACAATGAGCAGTTCTTC.

In this sample, this clone turned up a few times. The chain has TRBV7-2 and TRBJ2-7; no reliable D call. V was trimmed by 3 bases and J by 0 bases, leaving 9 bases between them. CDR1 is SGHTA and CDR2 is FQGNSA in the germline V gene. This CDR3 has 14 amino acids. The CDR3 sequence is CASSLGDRSYEQYF. CDR3 nucleotides: TGTGCCAGCAGCTTGGGCGACCGCTCCTACGAGCAGTACTTC.

This clone was observed once. V and J are TRBV5-1 and TRBJ2-1, with D perhaps matching TRBD2 (6 bases). The CDR3 is 14 residues long. The ends were cut back, 4 bases at V and 3 bases at J, with 11 bases in the middle. The germline V gene has CDR1 SGHRS and CDR2 YFSETQ. Here the CDR3 reads CASSPGLYYNEQFF. The CDR3 DNA follows: TGCGCCAGCAGCCCGGGACTCTACTACAATGAGCAGTTCTTC.

This chain links TRBV7-8 with TRBJ2-3, with a weak D call TRBD1 (5 bases). Germline CDR1 reads SGHVS; CDR2 reads FQNEAQ. The CDR3 spans 12 residues. Trimming took 1 base from V and 6 from J, leaving 5 bases between them. CDR3 coding DNA: TGTGCCAGCAGCTTAGAGGGGGATACGCAGTATTTT. This sequence encodes CASSLEGDTQYF. Based on the CDR3 plus reference TRBV7-8 and TRBJ2-3, the full variable domain is GAGVSQSPRYKVAKRGQDVALRCDPISGHVSLFWYQQALGQGPEFLTYFQNEAQLDKSGLPSDRFFAERPEGSVSTLKIQRTQQEDSAVYLCASSLEGDTQYFGPGTRLTVL.

This chain links TRBV30 with TRBJ2-2; tentatively, D is TRBD2 (6 bases). Trimming left V 0 bases short and J 6 bases short, with 11 bases between. CDR3 length: 14 residues. The germline V gene has CDR1 GTSNPN and CDR2 SVGIG (reference sequence). CDR3 residues: CAWSVGSGAGELFF. CDR3 bases: TGTGCCTGGAGTGTGGGTAGCGGAGCCGGGGAGCTGTTTTTT. Looking up the rest from reference TRBV30 and TRBJ2-2 gives the full variable domain: SQTIHQWPATLVQPVGSPLSLECTVEGTSNPNLYWYRQAAGRGLQLLFYSVGIGQISSEVPQNLSASRPQDRQFILSSKKLLLSDSGFYLCAWSVGSGAGELFFGEGSRLTVL.

This clone came up a few times. The rearrangement links TRBV5-1 to TRBJ2-2; maybe TRBD1 (7 bases). The CDR3 length is 15 residues. Trimming removed 2 bases from V and 1 base from J, with 9 bases in between. Looked up from germline, CDR1 is SGHRS and CDR2 is YFSETQ. The CDR3 region is CASSFRGENTGELFF. In nucleotides, the CDR3 is TGCGCCAGCAGCTTCAGGGGGGAGAACACCGGGGAGCTGTTTTTT. Full variable domain (missing parts from reference TRBV5-1 and TRBJ2-2): KAGVTQTPRYLIKTRGQQVTLSCSPISGHRSVSWYQQTPGQGLQFLFEYFSETQRNKGNFPGRFSGRQFSNSRSEMNVSTLELGDSALYLCASSFRGENTGELFFGEGSRLTVL.

This clone was observed a few times. The chain links TRBV18 to TRBJ2-5; 9 bases align to TRBD1. V lost 1 base to trimming and J lost 2 bases; unmatched junction nucleotides: 5. CDR3 size: 16 residues. Germline loops: CDR1 KGHSH, CDR2 LQKENI. The CDR3 DNA reads as TGTGCCAGCTCACCACAAGGGACAGGGCATCAAGAGACCCAGTACTTC. It codes for CASSPQGTGHQETQYF.

The chain uses TRBV5-1 and TRBJ2-5; 9 positions agree with TRBD2. The V gene end was trimmed by 0 bases and the J gene end by 1 base; junction bases not matched to a gene: 4. The CDR3 sequence is 16 residues long. Germline V gene sequence: CDR1 SGHRS, CDR2 YFSETQ. The DNA for the CDR3 is TGCGCCAGCAGCTTGGGAGCAGCGGGGGGCCAAGAGACCCAGTACTTC. As protein: CASSLGAAGGQETQYF.

This chain uses TRBV6-1 with TRBJ2-3, with TRBD2 matching over 7 bases. After removal of 1 base from V and 4 bases from J, the junction contained 8 bases not matched to a gene. The V gene's germline CDR1 is MNHNS and CDR2 SASEGT. This CDR3 is 16 amino acids long. The CDR3 reads CASSEDGGRGADTQYF. CDR3 nucleotide sequence: TGTGCCAGCAGTGAAGATGGCGGGAGAGGCGCAGATACGCAGTATTTT.

V usage is TRBV7-9 and J usage is TRBJ2-7; a possible D gene is TRBD2 (5 bases). Germline CDR1 reads SEHNR; CDR2 reads FQNEAQ (reference sequence). V was cut by 1 base and J by 3 bases, with 10 bases left in between. The CDR3 contains 14 residues. The CDR3 DNA follows: TGTGCCAGCAGCTTAGGTTCGGGGTTCTACGAGCAGTACTTC. The encoded protein is CASSLGSGFYEQYF.

CDR3 bases: TGCGCCAGCAGCCCAAGGACAGAAGATACGCAGTATTTT. This encodes CASSPRTEDTQYF. This chain links TRBV4-1 with TRBJ2-3, with D maybe TRBD1 (6 bases). Germline CDR1 and CDR2: MGHRA and YSYEKL. Trimming took 4 bases from V and 5 from J, leaving 10 bases between them. The length of the CDR3 is 13 residues.

J is TRBJ1-2 and V is TRBV28, with D unresolved. From germline, CDR1 is MDHEN and CDR2 SYDVKM. The CDR3 extends over 14 amino acids. Trimming cost V 6 bases and J 2 bases, with 13 bases left between them. In nucleotides, the CDR3 is TGTGCCAGCAGGGGTGGCGGCAGCAACTATGGCTACACCTTC. Its translation is CASRGGGSNYGYTF.

This rearrangement joins TRBV19 to TRBJ1-1; possible D gene TRBD1, 6 bases. In germline, CDR1 is LNHDA, CDR2 SQIVND (reference sequence). This CDR3 has 15 amino acids. The ends were cut back, 6 bases at V and 2 bases at J, with 16 bases in the middle. The CDR3 protein is CASSWQGLGNTEAFF. CDR3 coding DNA: TGTGCCAGTAGCTGGCAGGGGCTGGGAAACACTGAAGCTTTCTTT.

This chain joins TRBV11-2 and TRBJ2-7; D gene unclear. The V end was cut by 4 bases, the J end by 6 bases, with 10 bases between. This CDR3 is 12 amino acids long. CDR1 and CDR2 (germline): SGHAT, FQNNGV. CDR3 DNA sequence: TGTGCCAGCAGCTCCAGGTTTCGCGAGCAGTACTTC. Encoded protein: CASSSRFREQYF.

The V call is TRBV28, the J call TRBJ2-7; D may be TRBD2 (7 bases). Deletions cut 7 bases from V and 4 bases from J, with 14 bases between. This CDR3 is built from 13 residues. Per the germline V gene, CDR1 is MDHEN and CDR2 is SYDVKM. The CDR3 nucleotides are TGTGCCAGCAATGGCGGGGGCTTTTACGAGCAGTACTTC. Translating it yields CASNGGGFYEQYF. Variable domain in full (rest from reference TRBV28 and TRBJ2-7): DVKVTQSSRYLVKRTGEKVFLECVQDMDHENMFWYRQDPGLGLRLIYFSYDVKMKEKGDIPEGYSVSREKKERFSLILESASTNQTSMYLCASNGGGFYEQYFGPGTRLTVT.

This rearrangement joins TRBV6-1 to TRBJ2-7, with D unresolved. CDR1 is MNHNS and CDR2 is SASEGT in the germline V gene. Trimming took off 2 bases at V and 3 bases at J, with 8 bases between the two ends. This CDR3 contains 13 residues. CDR3: CASSEPYNYEQYF. DNA of the CDR3: TGTGCCAGCAGTGAACCCTATAACTACGAGCAGTACTTC.

This sequence joins TRBV30 and TRBJ2-2; D possibly corresponds to TRBD2 (6 bases). Trimming left V 3 bases short and J 5 bases short, with 10 bases between. In germline, CDR1 is GTSNPN, CDR2 SVGIG (reference sequence). The CDR3 totals 13 residues. CDR3: CAWRGRGTGELFF. For the CDR3, the DNA is TGTGCCTGGAGAGGGCGGGGAACCGGGGAGCTGTTTTTT.

This chain connects TRBV7-2 to TRBJ1-5; 8 bases agree with TRBD1. V dropped 5 bases and J dropped 6; count of bases not matched to a gene: 6. The CDR3 length is 14 residues. Germline V gene lookup returns CDR1 SGHTA and CDR2 FQGNSA. CDR3 protein: CASSLDRARQPQHF. The CDR3 DNA is TGTGCCAGCAGCCTGGACAGGGCCCGTCAGCCCCAGCATTTT.

J is TRBJ2-7 and V is TRBV18; the match to TRBD1 covers 8 bases. V gave up 5 bases and J gave up 5 bases; unmatched junction bases: 8. CDR3 length equals 14 residues. Germline V CDR1 and CDR2: KGHSH, LQKENI. CDR3 DNA: TGTGCCAGCTCATCCTGGACAGGGACCCACGAGCAGTACTTC. Its protein product is CASSSWTGTHEQYF.

The J gene is TRBJ1-1, the V gene TRBV4-3; 7 bases fit TRBD1. After removal of 6 bases from V and 4 bases from J, the junction contained 11 bases not matched to a gene. The germline V gene encodes CDR1 LGHNA and CDR2 YSLEER. This CDR3 region has 15 residues. CDR3 sequence: CASRSTGFRGTEAFF. The CDR3 bases are TGCGCCAGCAGATCGACAGGGTTCAGGGGCACTGAAGCTTTCTTT.